This paragraph reports one T cell receptor beta chain. The data originate from a study of blood T cell repertoires in COVID-19. Source study methods: Reference gene primer amplification gave nucleated cell count estimates. Measured with immunoSEQ multiplex PCR; TCRdb has only the in-frame clones, and not every one. Clonal size and the V and J genes are those of that table, whereas D and trimming came from the DNA. Of about 23,000 clones listed, about 93% were seen once; the top ten hold 18%. This sequence was found in a human donor in a cohort sampled during active COVID-19. The sequenced material came from peripheral blood.

CDR3 protein: CASSLGQGAYEQYF. The DNA of the CDR3 is TGTGCCAGCAGCCTGGGACAGGGGGCTTACGAGCAGTACTTC. The chain carries TRBV5-6 and TRBJ2-7; 12 bases are a match to TRBD1. Germline-derived CDR1 and CDR2 are SGHDT and YYEEEE. This CDR3 has 14 amino acids. The V gene end was trimmed by 4 bases and the J gene end by 4 bases; junction bases not matched to a gene: 3.